The 25 T cell receptor beta chains reported below all come from one sample, sequenced in a study of post-analysis software for immune sequencing data. Every TCR beta cDNA library bore unique molecular identifiers. A single record per CDR3 protein comes from TCRdb applying MiXCR to the PCR reads. The sample has about 260,000 distinct CDR3 sequences, around 34% seen once. Study outcomes and limitations: In patients, about 5 TRBV segments were more frequent than in controls, with TRBV5-6, TRBV5-1 and TRBV20-1 among them.

These TCRs' antigens remain unknown. The sample consisted of blood. The receptors stem from a girl under 18 with multiple sclerosis.

This clonotype showed up many times. V gene TRBV29-1 combines with J gene TRBJ2-5; tentatively, D is TRBD1 (5 bases). The V and J ends lost 5 bases and 2 bases respectively, with 12 bases between them. Looked up from germline, CDR1 is SQVTM and CDR2 is ANQGSEA. The CDR3 extends over 13 amino acids. The CDR3 sequence: CSVLRQSQETQYF. CDR3 coding DNA: TGCAGCGTTCTCCGACAGTCACAAGAGACCCAGTACTTC.

This clonotype has a handful of counts. The chain has TRBV28 and TRBJ2-1, with D perhaps matching TRBD2 (5 bases). This CDR3 has 14 amino acids. V lost 11 bases to trimming and J lost 0 bases, with 14 bases between them. The germline gives CDR1 MDHEN, CDR2 SYDVKM. The CDR3 region has the DNA TGTGCCGGTGCGAGCGGTAGCTCCTACAATGAGCAGTTCTTC. Its protein product is CAGASGSSYNEQFF.

The rearrangement uses TRBV6-5 and TRBJ2-5; 10 bases fit TRBD2. Germline-derived CDR1 and CDR2 are MNHEY and SVGAGI. CDR3 length: 15 amino acids. With 6 bases clipped from V and 4 bases from J, the junction kept 8 bases outside the gene matches. Written as DNA, the CDR3 is TGTGCCAGCAGACCGCTAGCGGGAGTAGGAGAGACCCAGTACTTC. As protein: CASRPLAGVGETQYF.

This clonotype was picked up many times. The V and J genes are TRBV27 and TRBJ2-1, with TRBD2 matching over 7 bases. The J segment lost 0 bases and the V segment lost 8 bases, leaving 7 bases of the junction unmatched. The CDR3 extends over 15 amino acids. Germline V gene sequence: CDR1 MNHEY, CDR2 SMNVEV (reference sequence). CDR3 amino acids: CASREDGSSYNEQFF. CDR3 in DNA: TGTGCCAGCCGGGAGGACGGGAGCTCCTACAATGAGCAGTTCTTC.

This clonotype turned up a few times. The chain links TRBV24-1 to TRBJ1-1; D not resolved. Between the trimmed V and J ends, which lost 3 bases and 6 bases, there was a span of 10 bases. Germline V lookup: CDR1 KGHDR, CDR2 SFDVKD. The CDR3 consists of 13 residues. The CDR3 nucleotides are TGTGCCACCAGTGATCCTCGGTGGGCTGAAGCTTTCTTT. Protein: CATSDPRWAEAFF.

This clonotype showed up many times. This chain connects TRBV28 to TRBJ2-1; 9 nucleotides agree with TRBD2. This CDR3 has 16 residues. In germline, CDR1 is MDHEN, CDR2 SYDVKM. J was trimmed by 10 bases and V by 6 bases; bases with no gene match: 16. The CDR3 nucleotides are TGTGCCAGCAGCCCAACGGGGTTGCGGGGGGGATACGAGCAGTTCTTC. Residues: CASSPTGLRGGYEQFF.

This clonotype has more than one count but fewer than ten. The genes are TRBV5-1 and TRBJ2-7; 7 bases map to TRBD2. CDR3 length: 14 amino acids. The V gene's germline CDR1 is SGHRS and CDR2 YFSETQ. The junction had 7 bases not matched to a gene; V was cut back by 2 bases and J by 5 bases. In nucleotides, the CDR3 is TGCGCCAGCAGCTTTCGCCGGGGGGTGGACGAGCAGTACTTC. Protein: CASSFRRGVDEQYF.

This clonotype was picked up many times. The J gene is TRBJ2-3, the V gene TRBV11-2; D ambiguous. There are 13 residues in the CDR3. Germline V lookup: CDR1 SGHAT, CDR2 FQNNGV. Deletions cut 3 bases from V and 2 bases from J, with 6 bases between. CDR3 loop: CASSLAHTDTQYF. In nucleotides, the CDR3 is TGTGCCAGCAGCTTGGCGCACACAGATACGCAGTATTTT.

The rearrangement uses TRBV4-1 and TRBJ1-5, with TRBD1 as a possible D gene (5 bases). The CDR3 contains 16 residues. Between the trimmed V and J ends, which lost 0 bases and 3 bases, there was a span of 12 bases. Germline lookup yields CDR1 MGHRA and CDR2 YSYEKL. CDR3 protein: CASSQDPDRFNQPQHF. The CDR3 nucleotides read TGCGCCAGCAGCCAAGACCCAGACAGATTCAATCAGCCCCAGCATTTT.

The chain has TRBV20-1 and TRBJ2-1; TRBD2 is a possible D gene (5 bases). The germline CDR1 and CDR2 sequences are DFQATT and SNEGSKA (reference sequence). Trimming removed 0 bases at V and 2 bases at J, with 11 bases between. The CDR3 length is 15 residues. The CDR3: CSAREGLPTYNEQFF. In DNA, the CDR3 is TGCAGTGCTAGAGAAGGACTCCCTACCTACAATGAGCAGTTCTTC.

V and J are TRBV6-5 and TRBJ1-2; 8 nucleotides match TRBD1. This CDR3 is 15 amino acids long. Per the germline V gene, CDR1 is MNHEY and CDR2 is SVGAGI. Trimming at V came to 0 bases and at J to 6 bases, leaving 6 bases not matched to a gene. The CDR3 DNA is TGTGCCAGCAGTTACTCTCGGACAGGGACGGATGGCTACACCTTC. Its translation is CASSYSRTGTDGYTF.

Concerning this clonotype: Possible read error: a much larger clone is one base away. The chain is built from TRBV28 and TRBJ2-1, with 10 nucleotides matching TRBD1. This CDR3 is built from 15 residues. Germline CDR1 and CDR2: MDHEN and SYDVKM. The V segment lost 5 bases and the J segment 9 bases; nucleotides outside the gene matches: 10. For the CDR3, the DNA is TGTGCCAGCAGTGCGCCGGGGACAGGGGATATTGAGCAGTTCTTC. It specifies CASSAPGTGDIEQFF.

This clonotype was counted many times. This rearrangement joins TRBV4-1 to TRBJ2-3, with TRBD2 matching 9 bases. Germline V gene data show CDR1 as MGHRA and CDR2 as YSYEKL. CDR3 length: 18 amino acids. V gave up 3 bases and J gave up 2 bases; unmatched junction bases: 12. The CDR3 nucleotides read TGCGCCAGCAGCCACCCTGGGGGACTAGCTGCACTCACAGATACGCAGTATTTT. Translated, it gives CASSHPGGLAALTDTQYF.

This chain joins TRBV29-1 and TRBJ2-7; tentative D call: TRBD1 (6 bases). The J call is doubtful: the DNA matches TRBJ2-5 better. Germline V gives CDR1 SQVTM, CDR2 ANQGSEA. The CDR3 covers 10 residues. The CDR3, as DNA: TGCAGCGGGGGGCCAGAGACCCAGTACTTC. This sequence encodes CSGGPETQYF.

This chain uses TRBV4-1 with TRBJ1-6; the D is unclear. CDR3 length: 16 residues. Germline loops: CDR1 MGHRA, CDR2 YSYEKL. Between the trimmed V and J ends, which lost 0 bases and 10 bases, there was a span of 16 bases. CDR3 bases: TGCGCCAGCAGCCAAGATCTGGCAGTCGTGGGCTCACCCCTCCACTTT. It is translated as CASSQDLAVVGSPLHF.

Many counts were recorded for this clonotype. The V gene is TRBV7-8, the J gene TRBJ1-1, with 8 bases aligning to TRBD1. Germline loops: CDR1 SGHVS, CDR2 FQNEAQ. The CDR3 is 18 residues long. Trimming removed 2 bases from V and 1 base from J; junction bases left unmatched: 12. CDR3 loop: CASSLYSTGGSENTEAFF. The CDR3 region has the DNA TGTGCCAGCAGCTTATACTCAACAGGGGGGTCGGAGAACACTGAAGCTTTCTTT.

This clonotype was seen ten or more times. The chain recombines TRBV5-1 with TRBJ2-5, with D perhaps TRBD2 (6 bases). Germline V gives CDR1 SGHRS, CDR2 YFSETQ. Trimming left V 4 bases short and J 3 bases short, with 13 bases between. The CDR3 is 14 amino acids. CDR3 DNA sequence: TGCGCCAGCAGCCTCTGGGCGGGGAAAGAGACCCAGTACTTC. Translation gives CASSLWAGKETQYF.

The chain has TRBV7-2 and TRBJ2-4, with D possibly matching TRBD2 (6 bases). With the DNA end fitting TRBJ2-7 better, the J assignment may be wrong. The CDR3 is made up of 15 amino acids. From germline, CDR1 is SGHTA and CDR2 FQGNSA. DNA for the CDR3: TGTGCCAGCAGCTTGACTAGTTTAACCGCACACGAGCAGTACTTC. This sequence encodes CASSLTSLTAHEQYF.

This clonotype showed up many times. CDR3 protein: CASTPRGSSGGREQFF. The CDR3 nucleotides read TGTGCCAGCACCCCTAGGGGGTCTAGCGGGGGACGGGAGCAGTTCTTC. The J gene is TRBJ2-1, the V gene TRBV12-3 or TRBV12-4; 10 positions match TRBD2. This CDR3 spans 16 amino acids. J was trimmed by 10 bases and V by 7 bases; bases with no gene match: 16.

The rearrangement uses TRBV7-2 and TRBJ2-2; 11 positions match TRBD2. The CDR3 contains 16 residues. The germline V gene has CDR1 SGHTA and CDR2 FQGNSA. The ends lost 10 bases at V and 0 bases at J; junction bases unmatched: 7. CDR3 nucleotides: TGTGCCACCGGGGCTAGCGGGGGGCCGAACACCGGGGAGCTGTTTTTT. This encodes CATGASGGPNTGELFF.

This clonotype has at least ten counts. This sequence joins TRBV28 and TRBJ1-2; D remains unclear. V was cut by 5 bases and J by 2 bases, with 6 bases left in between. CDR1 is MDHEN, CDR2 SYDVKM, per germline. The CDR3 has 12 residues. The CDR3: CASSTRNYGYTF. CDR3 coding DNA: TGTGCCAGCAGTACACGCAACTATGGCTACACCTTC.

This clonotype has more than one count but fewer than ten. Compared with germline, one end of the junction differs, possibly owing to a read error. The chain joins TRBV27 to TRBJ2-4; D possibly corresponds to TRBD2 (5 bases). Germline V gives CDR1 MNHEY, CDR2 SMNVEV (reference sequence). The CDR3 totals 12 residues. Here the CDR3 DNA reads TGTGCCAGCCTTAGTCCAGGAGGAAGTCAGGACTTC. Amino acid sequence: CASLSPGGSQDF.

The chain is built from TRBV11-2 and TRBJ1-2; D ambiguous. Deletions cut 4 bases from V and 3 bases from J, with 15 bases between. From germline, CDR1 is SGHAT and CDR2 FQNNGV. This CDR3 is built from 15 residues. DNA of the CDR3: TGTGCCAGCAGCTCTCCCTGGGCCACCCACTATGGCTACACCTTC. It specifies CASSSPWATHYGYTF.

A note on this clonotype: With a much larger clone just one base away, this may be a read error. V and J are TRBV20-1 and TRBJ2-7, with 7 bases identical to TRBD2. Germline lookup yields CDR1 DFQATT and CDR2 SNEGSKA (reference sequence). The ends lost 0 bases at V and 10 bases at J; junction bases unmatched: 30. There are 20 residues in the CDR3. Here the CDR3 reads CSARDKREGPGDWAKNIQYV. CDR3 nucleotides: TGCAGTGCTAGAGATAAAAGGGAGGGCCCTGGGGACTGGGCCAAAAACATTCAGTACGTC.

J is TRBJ2-1 and V is TRBV7-3; 7 nucleotides match TRBD2. The V gene's germline CDR1 is SGHTA and CDR2 FQGTGA. The CDR3 totals 15 residues. The V and J ends lost 5 bases and 7 bases, in that order; junction bases with no gene match: 11. DNA of the CDR3: TGTGCCAGCAGCGTGACTAGCCAGAGCCTAAATGAGCAGTTCTTC. Residues: CASSVTSQSLNEQFF.